The 10 T cell receptor beta chains listed next were all sequenced from one sample in a study of persistence of HIV-infected CD4 T cells. Sequencing used immunoSEQ version 4 in survey mode. The repertoire was sequenced with immunoSEQ multiplex PCR; TCRdb's copy has only in-frame clones and lacks some. The sample yields some 45,000 clones, about nine tenths seen once. Anti-CD3/anti-CD28 beads served as a nonspecific positive control stimulus. Sorting selected CD4+ T cells upregulating both CD40 ligand and CD69. The antigens for these receptors are not known. The sequencing used CD4+ T cells sorted from PBMCs after roughly 18-hour stimulation, collected from a patient who received antiretroviral therapy. These receptors all come from an adult woman with HIV who was CMV-seropositive.

The V and J genes are TRBV4-2 and TRBJ1-2; 7 bases align to TRBD1. J gave up 4 bases and V 4 bases, and 9 bases lay outside the gene matches. The CDR3 loop spans 15 amino acids. CDR1 is LGHNA, CDR2 YNFKEQ, per germline. In nucleotides, the CDR3 is TGTGCCAGCAGCCTAAACAGGGGCTTTGGCTATGGCTACACCTTC. Translation: CASSLNRGFGYGYTF.

V usage is TRBV15 and J usage is TRBJ1-6, with 9 bases matching TRBD1. The CDR3 contains 16 residues. Unmatched junction bases numbered 10, after V lost 0 bases and J lost 13 bases. CDR1 and CDR2 from the germline V gene are LNHNV and YYDKDF (reference sequence). The CDR3 here is CATSRDRPGQGRPLHF. CDR3 DNA: TGTGCCACCAGCAGAGATAGGCCGGGACAGGGACGTCCCCTCCACTTT.

V and J are TRBV2 and TRBJ1-1, with D tentatively TRBD1 (6 bases). V was cut by 0 bases and J by 8 bases, with 13 bases left in between. Germline V gene sequence: CDR1 SNHLY, CDR2 FYNNEI. The CDR3 covers 14 residues. The CDR3, as DNA: TGTGCCAGCAGTGAAGCGCTTCCCGGGACAGAAGCTTTCTTT. It specifies CASSEALPGTEAFF.

This rearrangement joins TRBV7-2 to TRBJ2-3; 12 positions match TRBD2. Per the germline V gene, CDR1 is SGHTA and CDR2 is FQGNSA. CDR3 length: 19 residues. The trim removed 1 base at V and 0 bases at J, leaving 8 bases unmatched. Here the CDR3 reads CASSLDCLAGGPSTDTQYF. In DNA, the CDR3 is TGTGCCAGCAGCTTAGACTGTCTAGCGGGGGGGCCTAGCACAGATACGCAGTATTTT.

V gene TRBV7-3 combines with J gene TRBJ1-2; 7 bases map to TRBD1. This CDR3 contains 13 residues. The germline V gene has CDR1 SGHTA and CDR2 FQGTGA. V trimming: 4 bases; J trimming: 2 bases; junction bases outside the gene matches: 1. The CDR3 sequence is CASSSTGNYGYTF. The CDR3 nucleotides read TGTGCCAGCAGCTCGACAGGGAACTATGGCTACACCTTC. The full variable domain, in which reference TRBV7-3 and TRBJ1-2 provide the parts outside the CDR3, is GAGVSQTPSNKVTEKGKYVELRCDPISGHTALYWYRQSLGQGPEFLIYFQGTGAADDSGLPNDRFFAVRPEGSVSTLKIQRTERGDSAVYLCASSSTGNYGYTFGSGTRLTVV.

This chain connects TRBV6-6 to TRBJ2-7; D tentatively fits TRBD1 or TRBD2 (6 bases each). CDR3 length equals 14 residues. The germline V gene encodes CDR1 MNHNY and CDR2 SVGAGI (reference sequence). Trimming removed 3 bases from V and 1 base from J, with 10 bases in between. The CDR3 protein is CASSYRGTSYEQYV. The CDR3 nucleotides are TGTGCCAGCAGTTATCGCGGGACATCCTACGAGCAGTACGTC.

V is TRBV18 and J is TRBJ2-6; D may be TRBD2 (5 bases). Trimming shortened V by 1 base and J by 0 bases, and 13 bases separated the two germline ends. CDR3 length equals 18 residues. The germline V gene has CDR1 KGHSH and CDR2 LQKENI. Written as DNA, the CDR3 is TGTGCCAGCTCACCACAGCGACCAGCGGTCTCTGGGGCCAACGTCCTGACTTTC. Residues: CASSPQRPAVSGANVLTF.

V usage is TRBV27 and J usage is TRBJ1-6, with unresolved D. The V end was cut by 2 bases, the J end by 6 bases, with 11 bases between. The V gene's germline CDR1 is MNHEY and CDR2 SMNVEV (reference sequence). CDR3 length: 15 residues. The CDR3 DNA sequence: TGTGCCAGCAGTTTACCCCGGGCCCTTAATTCACCCCTCCACTTT. Amino acids: CASSLPRALNSPLHF.

The sample holds a few counts of this clone. V is TRBV27 and J is TRBJ1-2; 12 positions agree with TRBD1. Germline V CDR1 and CDR2: MNHEY, SMNVEV (reference sequence). J was trimmed by 8 bases and V by 6 bases; bases with no gene match: 7. CDR3 size: 14 residues. CDR3 loop: CASRGTGGLVGYTF. In DNA form, the CDR3 reads TGTGCCAGCAGGGGGACAGGGGGCTTAGTGGGCTACACCTTC.

This clone has a handful of counts. The rearrangement uses TRBV6-1 and TRBJ1-3; no clear D gene. Germline V lookup: CDR1 MNHNS, CDR2 SASEGT. This CDR3 contains 12 residues. The germline V and J ends were trimmed by 2 bases and 5 bases, with 4 bases remaining between them. The CDR3 DNA reads TGTGCCAGCAGTGAACGCAGAAACACCATATATTTT. It yields the protein CASSERRNTIYF.